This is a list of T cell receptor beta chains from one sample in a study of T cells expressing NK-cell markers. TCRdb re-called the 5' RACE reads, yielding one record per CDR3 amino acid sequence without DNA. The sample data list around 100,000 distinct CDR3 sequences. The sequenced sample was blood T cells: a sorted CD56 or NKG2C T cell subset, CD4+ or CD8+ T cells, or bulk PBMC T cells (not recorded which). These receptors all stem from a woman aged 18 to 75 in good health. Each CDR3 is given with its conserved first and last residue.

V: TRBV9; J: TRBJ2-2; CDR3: CASSAILDTGELFF
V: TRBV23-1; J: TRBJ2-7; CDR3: CASSHHPRLASSYEQYF
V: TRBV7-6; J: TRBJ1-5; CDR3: CASSQSQGPEGNQPQHF
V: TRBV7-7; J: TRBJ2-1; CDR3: CASNKPPGQGDEQFF
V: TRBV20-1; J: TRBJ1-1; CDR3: CSAPKGRLGDTEAFF
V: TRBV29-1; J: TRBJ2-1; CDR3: CSVDGLAGKYNEQFF
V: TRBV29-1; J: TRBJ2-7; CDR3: CSVEVASYEQYF
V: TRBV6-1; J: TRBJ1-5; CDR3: CASSPAFNQPQHF
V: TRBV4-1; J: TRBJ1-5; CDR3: CASSQGTGLWPQHF
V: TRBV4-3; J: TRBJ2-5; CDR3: CASSQEYGEETQYF
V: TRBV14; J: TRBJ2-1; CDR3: CASSQDRESHNEQFF
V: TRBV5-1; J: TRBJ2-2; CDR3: CASSDGVLDTGELFF
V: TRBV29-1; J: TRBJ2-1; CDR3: CSVEGGSRDRGDNEQFF
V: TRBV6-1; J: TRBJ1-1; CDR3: CASRPGGYAEAFF
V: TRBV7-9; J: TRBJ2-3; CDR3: CASREGLAGAGDTQYF
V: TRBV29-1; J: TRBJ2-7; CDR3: CSVGLSNGHEQYF
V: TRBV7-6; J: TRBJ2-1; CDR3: CASSQRDYNNEQFF
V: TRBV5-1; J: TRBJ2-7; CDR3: CASSLGTELYEQYF
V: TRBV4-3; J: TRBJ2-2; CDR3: CASSDGTLGNTGELFF
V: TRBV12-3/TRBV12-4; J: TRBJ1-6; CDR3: CASSPTAYNSPLHF
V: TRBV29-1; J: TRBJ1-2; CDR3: CSVEEAVLTYGYTF
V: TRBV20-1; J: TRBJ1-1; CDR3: CSARDDAWLTEAFF
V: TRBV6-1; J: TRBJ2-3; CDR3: CASPAGGDTDTQYF
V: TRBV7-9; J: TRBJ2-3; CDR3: CASSLVAGITDTQYF
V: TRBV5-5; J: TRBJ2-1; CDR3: CASSENLAGVDNEQFF
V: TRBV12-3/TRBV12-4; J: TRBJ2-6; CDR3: CASTPDRSSGANVLTF
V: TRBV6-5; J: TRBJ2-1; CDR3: CASSYSGHQFYNEQFF
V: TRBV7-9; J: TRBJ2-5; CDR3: CASRLGQPETQYF
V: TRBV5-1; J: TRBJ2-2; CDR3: CASSLGYRTNTGELFF
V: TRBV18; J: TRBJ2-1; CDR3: CASSPPDGEQFF
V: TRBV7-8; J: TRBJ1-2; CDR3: CASSVEPGATSNYGYTF
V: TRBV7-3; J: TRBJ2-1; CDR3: CASSFLQASYNEQFF
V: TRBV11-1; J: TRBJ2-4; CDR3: CASSSPGLAGGPWDIQYF
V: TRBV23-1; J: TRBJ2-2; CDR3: CASILRRERATGELFF
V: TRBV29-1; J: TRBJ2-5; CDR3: CSVELAGDGMETQYF
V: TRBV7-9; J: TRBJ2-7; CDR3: CASSLDWREQYF
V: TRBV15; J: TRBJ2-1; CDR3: CATSRDASYNEQFF
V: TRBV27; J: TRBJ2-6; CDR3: CASSTPWDSSGANVLTF
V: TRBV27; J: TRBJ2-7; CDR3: CASSPGLAGGREQYF
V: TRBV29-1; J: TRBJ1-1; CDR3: CSVEGLGTEAFF
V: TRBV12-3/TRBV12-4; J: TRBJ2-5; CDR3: CASSIQTGSAAETQYF
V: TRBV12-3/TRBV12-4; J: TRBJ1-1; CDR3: CASSLVWGDTEAFF
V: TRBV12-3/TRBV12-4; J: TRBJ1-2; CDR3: CASSFRSDYGYTF
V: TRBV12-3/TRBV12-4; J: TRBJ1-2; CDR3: CASSFGPNYGYTF
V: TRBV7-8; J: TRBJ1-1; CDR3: CASSLFRAWDTEAFF
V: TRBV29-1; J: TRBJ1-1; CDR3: CSGLGDTEAFF
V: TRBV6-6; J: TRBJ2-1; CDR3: CASSLSQSAEQFF
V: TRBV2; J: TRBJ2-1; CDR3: CASSEVNYPSSYNEQFF